A single sample gave rise to the 26 T cell receptor beta chains below, sequenced in a study of blood T cell repertoires in COVID-19. Sequencing used immunoSEQ multiplex PCR; TCRdb keeps in-frame clones, though not all of them. The sample holds about 190,000 clones, 84% seen once. The sequenced sample consisted of peripheral blood. All receptors derive from a human donor in a cohort sampled during active COVID-19.

This clone was seen a few times. V usage is TRBV27 and J usage is TRBJ2-7; D may be TRBD2 (6 bases). In germline, CDR1 is MNHEY, CDR2 SMNVEV (reference sequence). The V gene lost 3 bases and the J gene lost 1 base, with 10 bases spanning the gap. CDR3 length: 14 amino acids. The CDR3 DNA reads as TGTGCCAGCAGTTTTGGGGGGATATCCTACGAGCAGTACTTC. It is translated as CASSFGGISYEQYF.

The CDR3 DNA reads TGTGCCAGCAGAGAACACAATCAGCCCCAGCATTTT. Encoded protein: CASREHNQPQHF. This chain links TRBV2 with TRBJ1-5; unclear D gene. Germline assignment: CDR1 SNHLY and CDR2 FYNNEI. CDR3 length: 12 amino acids. V was trimmed by 6 bases and J by 3 bases, leaving 6 bases between them.

The chain employs TRBV5-1 and TRBJ1-1; TRBD1 matches 7 bases. The CDR3 loop spans 20 amino acids. V lost 4 bases to trimming and J lost 2 bases; unmatched junction nucleotides: 23. CDR1 SGHRS and CDR2 YFSETQ come from the germline V gene. Here the CDR3 DNA reads TGCGCCAGCAGCCTTGGACTTTACAGGGGCGTTAGTAAAGGAAACACTGAAGCTTTCTTT. As protein: CASSLGLYRGVSKGNTEAFF.

The V call is TRBV5-6, the J call TRBJ2-3; 8 positions match TRBD2. V lost 3 bases, J lost 2 bases, and 5 bases stayed unmatched. This CDR3 has 15 amino acids. CDR1 and CDR2 from the germline V gene are SGHDT and YYEEEE. CDR3 DNA: TGTGCCAGCAGCTCTACTAGCGGAATCACAGATACGCAGTATTTT. This sequence encodes CASSSTSGITDTQYF.

V gene TRBV6-5 combines with J gene TRBJ1-1, with D unresolved. V was pared by 11 bases and J by 7 bases, with 26 bases between. This CDR3 comprises 15 residues. The germline V gene has CDR1 MNHEY and CDR2 SVGAGI. The CDR3 protein is CAGTVSAATSSEAFF. The CDR3 DNA is TGTGCCGGTACTGTTAGTGCGGCAACGTCAAGTGAAGCTTTCTTT.

The count of this clone is one. The V call is TRBV28, the J call TRBJ2-2; D is undetermined. CDR1 MDHEN and CDR2 SYDVKM come from the germline V gene. The CDR3 length is 14 residues. Trimming took 6 bases from V and 6 from J, leaving 14 bases between them. The CDR3 nucleotides are TGTGCCAGCAGGCGCCATTTTTACTCCGGGGAGCTGTTTTTT. Translation: CASRRHFYSGELFF.

The table lists this clone with a few counts. V gene TRBV9 combines with J gene TRBJ1-1; D is unresolved. The CDR3 totals 14 residues. Trimming removed 3 bases from V and 7 bases from J, with 16 bases in between. Germline loops: CDR1 SGDLS, CDR2 YYNGEE. This CDR3 reads CASSGRLVTNEAFF. The CDR3 region has the DNA TGTGCCAGCAGCGGACGACTGGTCACTAATGAAGCTTTCTTT.

The gene calls are TRBV6-5 and TRBJ1-2, with TRBD1 matching 7 bases. Trimming took 6 bases from V and 7 from J; bases not matched to a gene: 11. There are 14 residues in the CDR3. Per germline, CDR1 MNHEY and CDR2 SVGAGI. CDR3 nucleotides: TGTGCCAGCAGGGATACTGCCAACAGGGGTGGCTACACCTTC. The encoded protein is CASRDTANRGGYTF.

The V gene is TRBV19, the J gene TRBJ1-6, with a weak D call TRBD1 (6 bases). CDR3 size: 14 residues. Deletions cut 6 bases from V and 7 bases from J, with 13 bases between. Germline loops: CDR1 LNHDA, CDR2 SQIVND (reference sequence). The CDR3 here is CASSSTGMNSPLHF. CDR3 DNA: TGTGCCAGTAGCTCAACAGGGATGAATTCACCCCTCCACTTT.

The chain combines TRBV5-1 with TRBJ2-1; 7 bases line up with TRBD2. V was pared by 0 bases and J by 2 bases, with 2 bases of the junction left unmatched. The CDR3 spans 15 residues. Germline assignment: CDR1 SGHRS and CDR2 YFSETQ. CDR3 loop: CASSLARGAYNEQFF. DNA of the CDR3: TGCGCCAGCAGCTTGGCCCGGGGGGCCTACAATGAGCAGTTCTTC.

This clone has more than one count but fewer than ten. The chain employs TRBV28 and TRBJ1-1; D remains ambiguous. The V end was cut by 3 bases, the J end by 7 bases, with 24 bases between. The CDR3 runs to 17 residues. Germline CDR1 reads MDHEN; CDR2 reads SYDVKM. The CDR3 region has the DNA TGTGCCAGCAGTTTCGCGCGGCAGAACCGCTTTAGTAATGAAGCTTTCTTT. Protein: CASSFARQNRFSNEAFF.

The chain is built from TRBV3-1 (or the pseudogene TRBV3-2) and TRBJ2-5, with 7 bases lining up with TRBD1. V shed 6 bases, J shed 5 bases, and the junction held 12 bases outside the gene matches. In germline, CDR1 is LGHDT, CDR2 YNNKEL (reference sequence). CDR3 length: 15 amino acids. CDR3 DNA: TGTGCCAGCAGTCCGACAGGGACGATCGGGGAGACCCAGTACTTC. Residues: CASSPTGTIGETQYF.

The rearrangement links TRBV29-1 to TRBJ1-1; D unresolved. The length of the CDR3 is 13 residues. The ends were cut back, 7 bases at V and 1 base at J, with 13 bases in the middle. Germline V lookup: CDR1 SQVTM, CDR2 ANQGSEA. CDR3 sequence reads: CSASLGRNTEAFF. For the CDR3, the DNA is TGCAGCGCAAGCCTAGGGAGGAACACTGAAGCTTTCTTT.

The rearrangement joins TRBV2 to TRBJ2-7; perhaps TRBD2 as D (6 bases). V lost 6 bases to trimming and J lost 7 bases, with 16 bases between them. Germline assignment: CDR1 SNHLY and CDR2 FYNNEI. The CDR3 has 13 residues. The CDR3 nucleotides read TGTGCCAGCAGCCAGCGGGTAGGCCGGGAGCAGTACTTC. It is translated as CASSQRVGREQYF.

The rearrangement links TRBV7-9 to TRBJ2-2; no definite D call. Deletions cut 3 bases from V and 5 bases from J, with 4 bases between. Germline values: CDR1 SEHNR, CDR2 FQNEAQ (reference sequence). This CDR3 has 12 amino acids. Here the CDR3 reads CASSFGTGELFF. In DNA form, the CDR3 reads TGTGCCAGCAGCTTCGGGACCGGGGAGCTGTTTTTT. Full variable domain (missing parts from reference TRBV7-9 and TRBJ2-2): DTGVSQNPRHKITKRGQNVTFRCDPISEHNRLYWYRQTLGQGPEFLTYFQNEAQLEKSRLLSDRFSAERPKGSFSTLEIQRTEQGDSAMYLCASSFGTGELFFGEGSRLTVL.

There are many counts of this clone. The chain links TRBV13 to TRBJ1-1, with D unresolved. The ends were cut back, 2 bases at V and 6 bases at J, with 7 bases in the middle. CDR1 PRHDT and CDR2 FYEKMQ come from the germline V gene (reference sequence). This CDR3 spans 12 amino acids. The CDR3 reads CASSLMRAEAFF. CDR3 nucleotides: TGTGCCAGCAGCTTAATGAGGGCTGAAGCTTTCTTT.

This rearrangement joins TRBV28 to TRBJ1-5, with a tentative D call TRBD1 (5 bases). The CDR3 is 14 amino acids. The germline V gene encodes CDR1 MDHEN and CDR2 SYDVKM. V lost 2 bases and J 7 bases, leaving 12 bases between the germline ends. CDR3: CASSLGGPGQPQHF. CDR3 DNA: TGTGCCAGCAGTTTAGGCGGTCCAGGGCAGCCCCAGCATTTT.

This chain connects TRBV3-1 (or the pseudogene TRBV3-2) to TRBJ1-2; D not resolved. There are 14 residues in the CDR3. Trimming stripped 4 bases from V and 5 bases from J, with 14 bases between. Germline CDR1 LGHDT, CDR2 YNNKEL (reference sequence). The CDR3: CASSLEGSPYGYTF. Written as DNA, the CDR3 is TGTGCCAGCAGCCTGGAGGGAAGCCCATATGGCTACACCTTC.

CDR3 bases: TGTGCCAGCAGCGTTGTCCCTGAGGGAAACACCATATATTTT. As protein: CASSVVPEGNTIYF. The J gene is TRBJ1-3, the V gene TRBV9; D uncertain. Per germline, CDR1 SGDLS and CDR2 YYNGEE. CDR3 length equals 14 residues. The V end lost 2 bases, the J end lost 4 bases, and 10 bases lay between the germline ends.

The chain carries TRBV3-1 (or the pseudogene TRBV3-2) and TRBJ2-7; D is possibly TRBD1 (5 bases). V was cut by 4 bases and J by 4 bases, with 17 bases left in between. The CDR3 has 15 amino acids. Per the germline V gene, CDR1 is LGHDT and CDR2 is YNNKEL (reference sequence). The CDR3 nucleotides are TGTGCCAGCAGCCTTGGCAGGGCGATATTATACGAGCAGTACGTC. It specifies CASSLGRAILYEQYV.

This rearrangement joins TRBV5-1 to TRBJ2-1; D is ambiguous. The CDR3 contains 15 residues. The V end was cut by 2 bases, the J end by 0 bases, with 9 bases between. Germline CDR1 SGHRS, CDR2 YFSETQ. The CDR3, as DNA: TGCGCCAGCAGCTTCGGTCGTAGCTCCTACAATGAGCAGTTCTTC. Protein sequence: CASSFGRSSYNEQFF. The variable domain in full, with the rest retrieved from reference TRBV5-1 and TRBJ2-1, is KAGVTQTPRYLIKTRGQQVTLSCSPISGHRSVSWYQQTPGQGLQFLFEYFSETQRNKGNFPGRFSGRQFSNSRSEMNVSTLELGDSALYLCASSFGRSSYNEQFFGPGTRLTVL.

CDR3 sequence (DNA): TGCGCCAGCAGCTTGGAGACAGATAATGAAAAACTGTTTTTT. It yields the protein CASSLETDNEKLFF. The chain employs TRBV5-1 and TRBJ1-4, with a tentative D call TRBD1 (5 bases). Germline CDR1 and CDR2: SGHRS and YFSETQ. The CDR3 extends over 14 amino acids. The germline V and J ends were trimmed by 0 bases and 4 bases, with 7 bases remaining between them.

Of note for this clone: This CDR3 is also generated by other DNA sequences in the sample. V gene TRBV18 combines with J gene TRBJ2-5, with 7 bases lining up with TRBD1. The CDR3 is 13 residues long. Germline V gene lookup returns CDR1 KGHSH and CDR2 LQKENI. J was trimmed by 5 bases and V by 2 bases; bases with no gene match: 2. In DNA form, the CDR3 reads TGTGCCAGCTCACCAACAGGGGAGGAGACCCAGTACTTC. This translates into CASSPTGEETQYF.

This rearrangement joins TRBV19 to TRBJ2-2; D not resolved. Looked up from germline, CDR1 is LNHDA and CDR2 is SQIVND (reference sequence). Trimming stripped 7 bases from V and 4 bases from J, with 7 bases between. CDR3 length: 12 amino acids. DNA for the CDR3: TGTGCCAGTATAGGCGGCACCGGGGAGCTGTTTTTT. The encoded protein is CASIGGTGELFF.

This rearrangement joins TRBV3-1 (or the pseudogene TRBV3-2) to TRBJ2-5; no definite D call. V dropped 3 bases and J dropped 2 bases, with 10 bases sitting between them. The CDR3 runs to 14 residues. The germline V gene has CDR1 LGHDT and CDR2 YNNKEL (reference sequence). CDR3 sequence reads: CASSQRSRQETQYF. CDR3 nucleotide sequence: TGTGCCAGCAGCCAGCGTTCGCGACAAGAGACCCAGTACTTC.

Here the CDR3 reads CASAQGARETQYF. The CDR3 nucleotides are TGTGCCAGCGCACAGGGGGCCCGGGAGACCCAGTACTTC. The chain employs TRBV14 and TRBJ2-5; 9 bases line up with TRBD1. This CDR3 is built from 13 residues. V shed 8 bases, J shed 5 bases, and the junction held 6 bases outside the gene matches. Germline V gene sequence: CDR1 SGHDN, CDR2 FVKESK.